This TCR beta chain is from a study of blood T cells in healthy people across ages. This CDR3 has 16 amino acids. V trimming: 4 bases; J trimming: 5 bases; junction bases outside the gene matches: 12. The V gene's germline CDR1 is SGDLS and CDR2 YYNGEE. With a J-beta primer mix and a sample-barcoded 5' primer, a second PCR ran roughly 7 to 11 cycles. TCRdb called the 5' RACE reads again in MiXCR, with one record for every CDR3 protein. The sample lists 950,000 to 1,200,000 distinct CDR3 sequences, around two fifths occurring once. The sequence came from a man aged 18 to 30 in good health. The rearrangement uses TRBV9 and TRBJ1-1, with 9 bases identical to TRBD1. The sample consisted of blood. The CDR3 region has the DNA TGTGCCAGCAGCCCTCGCCACGGGACAGGGAGGACTGAAGCTTTCTTT. Its translation: CASSPRHGTGRTEAFF.